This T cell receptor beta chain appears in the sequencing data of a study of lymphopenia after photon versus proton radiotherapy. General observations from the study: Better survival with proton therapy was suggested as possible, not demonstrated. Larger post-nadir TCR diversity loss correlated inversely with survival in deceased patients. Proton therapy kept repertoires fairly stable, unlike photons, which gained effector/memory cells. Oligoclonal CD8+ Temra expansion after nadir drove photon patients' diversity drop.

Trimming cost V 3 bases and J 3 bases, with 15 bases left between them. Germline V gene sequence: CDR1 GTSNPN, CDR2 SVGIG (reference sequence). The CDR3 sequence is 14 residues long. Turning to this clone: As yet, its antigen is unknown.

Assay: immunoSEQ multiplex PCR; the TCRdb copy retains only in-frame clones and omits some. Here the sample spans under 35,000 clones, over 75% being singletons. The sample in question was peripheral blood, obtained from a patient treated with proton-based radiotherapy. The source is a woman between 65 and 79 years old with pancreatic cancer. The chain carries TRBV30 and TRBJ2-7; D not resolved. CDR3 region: CAWSVNRALYEQYF. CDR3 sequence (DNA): TGTGCCTGGAGCGTTAATAGAGCCCTCTACGAGCAGTACTTC.